The present T cell receptor beta chain was sequenced within a study of identical twins. This CDR3 is built from 13 residues. Deletions cut 2 bases from V and 8 bases from J, with 11 bases between. Germline assignment: CDR1 SGHNT and CDR2 YYREEE (reference sequence). Study-level points and caveats: Clonotypes of the beta chain that were abundant in cord blood carried fewer insertions (memory repertoires showed none). There was an excess of low generation probability in the out-of-frame alpha sequences that twins shared.

MiXCR, applied by TCRdb to the 5' RACE reads, yields one record per CDR3 protein. The data contain about 900,000 distinct CDR3 sequences, roughly 12% of them seen just once; the ten biggest clones take up around 1.5%. No donor was unhealthy or non-Caucasian. In its sample, this clonotype was seen a few times. Its antigen is still unknown. The same specimen was also included in a second study, on yellow fever vaccine responses in identical twins.

Sequences were obtained from PBMCs. This sequence originates from a woman under 30 in good health. The chain recombines TRBV5-4 with TRBJ2-1; D is perhaps TRBD2 (6 bases). The CDR3 region has the DNA TGTGCCAGCAGCTTACATGGCGGGGATGAGCAGTTCTTC. Its protein product is CASSLHGGDEQFF.